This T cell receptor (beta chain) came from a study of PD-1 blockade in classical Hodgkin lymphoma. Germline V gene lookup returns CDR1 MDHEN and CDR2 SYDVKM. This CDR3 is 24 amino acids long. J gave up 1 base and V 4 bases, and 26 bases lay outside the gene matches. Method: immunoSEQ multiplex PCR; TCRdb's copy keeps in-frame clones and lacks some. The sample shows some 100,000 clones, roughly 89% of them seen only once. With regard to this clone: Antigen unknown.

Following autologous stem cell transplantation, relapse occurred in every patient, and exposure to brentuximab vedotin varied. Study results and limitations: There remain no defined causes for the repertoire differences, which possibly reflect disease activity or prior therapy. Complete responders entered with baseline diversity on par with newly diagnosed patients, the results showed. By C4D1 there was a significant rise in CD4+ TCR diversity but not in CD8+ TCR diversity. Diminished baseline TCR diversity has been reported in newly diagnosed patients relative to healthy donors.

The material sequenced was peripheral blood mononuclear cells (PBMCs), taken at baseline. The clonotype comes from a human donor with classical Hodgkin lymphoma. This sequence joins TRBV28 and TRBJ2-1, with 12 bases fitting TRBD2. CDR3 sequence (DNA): TGTGCCAGCAGTTCCCCACACCCCTCGTCGACTAGCGGGAGTTATCATAGGTCCTACAATGAGCAGTTCTTC. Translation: CASSSPHPSSTSGSYHRSYNEQFF. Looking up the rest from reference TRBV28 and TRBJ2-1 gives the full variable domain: DVKVTQSSRYLVKRTGEKVFLECVQDMDHENMFWYRQDPGLGLRLIYFSYDVKMKEKGDIPEGYSVSREKKERFSLILESASTNQTSMYLCASSSPHPSSTSGSYHRSYNEQFFGPGTRLTVL.